These 8 T cell receptor beta chains were all obtained from the same sample, sequenced in a study of monozygotic twins with inflammatory bowel disease. With the 5' RACE reads reprocessed, TCRdb shows one record per CDR3 protein and no DNA. Recorded for this sample: 330,000 or so distinct CDR3 sequences. Material for sequencing was blood. The origin of the receptors is a human donor with ulcerative colitis or Crohn's disease, or a healthy co-twin of an affected twin (not recorded which).

The chain has TRBV7-9 and TRBJ2-7; the D call from TCRdb, TRBD2, cannot be confirmed without DNA. Germline V gene sequence: CDR1 SEHNR, CDR2 FQNEAQ (reference sequence). This CDR3 spans 14 amino acids. Here the CDR3 reads CASSYDYRGDEQYF.

J is TRBJ1-1 and V is TRBV18; as DNA is missing, the TRBD1 call by TCRdb cannot be tested. This CDR3 spans 15 amino acids. Germline CDR1 reads KGHSH; CDR2 reads LQKENI. This CDR3 is CASSRDRSLNTEAFF.

The chain couples TRBV6-2 or TRBV6-3 to TRBJ2-7. Germline V lookup: CDR1 MNHEY, CDR2 SVGEGT. The CDR3 consists of 11 residues. The CDR3 protein is CASSNYYEQYF.

The rearrangement uses TRBV6-2 or TRBV6-3 and TRBJ2-4; as DNA is missing, the TRBD2 call by TCRdb cannot be tested. This CDR3 is 14 amino acids long. Per germline, CDR1 MNHEY and CDR2 SVGEGT. The CDR3: CASSYSGAKNIQYF.

The chain couples TRBV20-1 to TRBJ2-5; without DNA, the TCRdb call of TRBD1 cannot be checked. The V gene's germline CDR1 is DFQATT and CDR2 SNEGSKA (reference sequence). This CDR3 comprises 14 residues. The CDR3: CSAAGTGVDGTQYF.

The V call is TRBV5-1, the J call TRBJ1-2; as DNA is missing, the TRBD1 call by TCRdb cannot be tested. Looked up from germline, CDR1 is SGHRS and CDR2 is YFSETQ. The CDR3 is made up of 14 amino acids. CDR3 protein: CASSLSTGVRGYTF. The whole variable domain, filled in from reference TRBV5-1 and TRBJ1-2, reads KAGVTQTPRYLIKTRGQQVTLSCSPISGHRSVSWYQQTPGQGLQFLFEYFSETQRNKGNFPGRFSGRQFSNSRSEMNVSTLELGDSALYLCASSLSTGVRGYTFGSGTRLTVV.

The rearrangement uses TRBV30 and TRBJ1-2; TCRdb outputs TRBD1, but without DNA this stays unchecked. Germline CDR1 is GTSNPN and CDR2 is SVGIG (reference sequence). The CDR3 has 12 residues. This CDR3 reads CAWDRDANGYTF.

The chain combines TRBV9 with TRBJ2-7; TCRdb calls TRBD1, which cannot be checked without DNA. The germline V gene encodes CDR1 SGDLS and CDR2 YYNGEE. This CDR3 is built from 15 residues. CDR3 sequence: CASSPRDRSSYEQYF.